A single sample is the source of the 26 T cell receptor beta chains below, sequenced in a study of T cell responses to AZD1222 COVID-19 vaccine. The method was immunoSEQ multiplex PCR; TCRdb's version includes in-frame clones alone and lacks a portion of them. The data contain over 100,000 clones, around 90% of them singletons. Specimen: peripheral blood, collected on day 0 of AZD1222 vaccination. These receptors came from an adult in good health.

The chain combines TRBV10-2 with TRBJ2-5; TRBD2 matches at 8 bases. The junction had 9 bases not matched to a gene; V was cut back by 4 bases and J by 2 bases. From germline, CDR1 is WSHSY and CDR2 SAAADI. The CDR3 is 16 residues long. Here the CDR3 reads CASSVNSGTRQETQYF. The CDR3 coding sequence is TGCGCCAGCAGTGTAAACTCCGGGACTAGGCAAGAGACCCAGTACTTC.

The rearrangement joins TRBV29-1 to TRBJ1-1, with 8 positions matching TRBD1. The CDR3 spans 10 residues. The germline V gene has CDR1 SQVTM and CDR2 ANQGSEA. Trimming removed 7 bases from V and 11 bases from J; junction bases left unmatched: 6. The CDR3 DNA reads TGCAGCGCCAGGGGGCATGGGGCTTTCTTT. Residues: CSARGHGAFF.

This clone was observed a handful of times. This chain uses TRBV4-2 with TRBJ1-6, with TRBD1 matching over 7 bases. CDR1 and CDR2 (germline): LGHNA, YNFKEQ. V lost 0 bases and J lost 7; bases outside the gene matches: 9. This CDR3 spans 17 amino acids. In DNA form, the CDR3 reads TGTGCCAGCAGCCAAGATCCGACAGGGACTGGGAATTCACCCCTCCACTTT. Translating gives CASSQDPTGTGNSPLHF.

The rearrangement uses TRBV11-2 and TRBJ1-2; the D is unclear. V was cut by 4 bases and J by 3 bases, with 9 bases left in between. This CDR3 contains 13 residues. The germline V gene has CDR1 SGHAT and CDR2 FQNNGV. CDR3 sequence reads: CASSSPSHYGYTF. CDR3 bases: TGTGCCAGCAGCTCACCATCTCACTATGGCTACACCTTC.

This clone was counted once. The rearrangement links TRBV28 to TRBJ2-1, with TRBD2 matching 14 bases. From germline, CDR1 is MDHEN and CDR2 SYDVKM. Losses at the gene ends were 6 bases for V and 10 bases for J; bases not matched to a gene: 11. CDR3 length: 16 residues. The CDR3, as DNA: TGTGCCAGCAGAGAGACTGGGACTAGCGGGAGACAAGAGCAGTTCTTC. It codes for CASRETGTSGRQEQFF.

The rearrangement joins TRBV28 to TRBJ1-2; D not resolved. Looked up from germline, CDR1 is MDHEN and CDR2 is SYDVKM. V was trimmed by 6 bases and J by 8 bases, leaving 16 bases between them. The CDR3 is 13 residues long. The CDR3 sequence is CASSYDTSRGYTF. The DNA for the CDR3 is TGTGCCAGCAGCTACGATACTTCTCGGGGCTACACCTTC.

This chain links TRBV27 with TRBJ2-6, with unresolved D. Per the germline V gene, CDR1 is MNHEY and CDR2 is SMNVEV (reference sequence). The CDR3 sequence is 15 residues long. V was pared by 5 bases and J by 0 bases, with 8 bases between. CDR3 amino acids: CASSPETSGANVLTF. The CDR3 bases are TGTGCCAGCAGTCCCGAAACCTCTGGGGCCAACGTCCTGACTTTC.

This chain connects TRBV6-5 to TRBJ2-7; 7 bases are a match to TRBD1. V lost 11 bases to trimming and J lost 4 bases; unmatched junction nucleotides: 8. The CDR3 is 12 amino acids. The germline V gene has CDR1 MNHEY and CDR2 SVGAGI. CDR3 bases: TGTGCCTCCGCGAAGGGGGCTTACGAGCAGTACTTC. Its protein is CASAKGAYEQYF.

The J gene is TRBJ2-1, the V gene TRBV7-2, with 7 bases fitting TRBD2. J was trimmed by 1 base and V by 5 bases; bases with no gene match: 17. The CDR3 loop spans 19 amino acids. CDR1 and CDR2 from the germline V gene are SGHTA and FQGNSA. CDR3: CASSLRLASFLISYNEQFF. The CDR3 region has the DNA TGTGCCAGCAGCCTCAGACTAGCTAGCTTTCTGATTTCCTACAATGAGCAGTTCTTC.

The rearrangement uses TRBV28 and TRBJ2-7, with unresolved D. The CDR3 covers 11 residues. Trimming removed 3 bases at V and 7 bases at J, with 7 bases between. CDR1 MDHEN and CDR2 SYDVKM come from the germline V gene. The CDR3 spells CASSFPEEQYF. In DNA form, the CDR3 reads TGTGCCAGCAGTTTTCCTGAGGAGCAGTACTTC. The complete variable domain, with remaining parts taken from reference TRBV28 and TRBJ2-7, reads DVKVTQSSRYLVKRTGEKVFLECVQDMDHENMFWYRQDPGLGLRLIYFSYDVKMKEKGDIPEGYSVSREKKERFSLILESASTNQTSMYLCASSFPEEQYFGPGTRLTVT.

The rearrangement uses TRBV5-1 and TRBJ2-1, with D tentatively TRBD1 or TRBD2 (6 bases each). Deletions cut 3 bases from V and 9 bases from J, with 10 bases between. The CDR3 consists of 12 residues. CDR1 is SGHRS, CDR2 YFSETQ, per germline. The CDR3 protein is CASSWGAAEQFF. In DNA form, the CDR3 reads TGCGCCAGCAGCTGGGGGGCAGCTGAGCAGTTCTTC.

The table lists this clone with a few counts. CDR3 residues: CASRPEGGFNQPQHF. The DNA for the CDR3 is TGTGCCAGCAGGCCCGAAGGGGGATTCAATCAGCCCCAGCATTTT. The chain combines TRBV27 with TRBJ1-5, with D perhaps TRBD1 (6 bases). Per the germline V gene, CDR1 is MNHEY and CDR2 is SMNVEV (reference sequence). Trimming stripped 6 bases from V and 3 bases from J, with 15 bases between. CDR3 length: 15 residues.

This chain joins TRBV18 and TRBJ2-1, with no clear D. Germline CDR1 and CDR2: KGHSH and LQKENI. The V gene lost 1 base and the J gene lost 5 bases, with 9 bases spanning the gap. The CDR3 has 14 amino acids. CDR3 sequence reads: CASSPQSANNEQFF. The DNA of the CDR3 is TGTGCCAGCTCACCACAATCAGCAAACAATGAGCAGTTCTTC.

The chain links TRBV5-6 to TRBJ2-7; no clear D gene. V shed 1 base and J shed 0 bases, with 8 bases lying between them. Per germline, CDR1 SGHDT and CDR2 YYEEEE. CDR3 size: 14 residues. CDR3 sequence: CASSLLYSSYEQYF. CDR3 bases: TGTGCCAGCAGCTTGTTGTACAGCTCCTACGAGCAGTACTTC.

This chain connects TRBV7-3 to TRBJ1-1; 8 bases match TRBD1. This CDR3 contains 13 residues. V dropped 2 bases and J dropped 8; count of bases not matched to a gene: 4. CDR1 SGHTA and CDR2 FQGTGA come from the germline V gene. The CDR3 is CASSLAWDREAFF. The DNA for the CDR3 is TGTGCCAGCAGCTTAGCTTGGGACAGGGAAGCTTTCTTT. Based on the CDR3 plus reference TRBV7-3 and TRBJ1-1, the full variable domain is GAGVSQTPSNKVTEKGKYVELRCDPISGHTALYWYRQSLGQGPEFLIYFQGTGAADDSGLPNDRFFAVRPEGSVSTLKIQRTERGDSAVYLCASSLAWDREAFFGQGTRLTVV.

This chain joins TRBV5-1 and TRBJ2-7, with a tentative D call TRBD2 (6 bases). The CDR3 loop spans 14 amino acids. Germline-derived CDR1 and CDR2 are SGHRS and YFSETQ. The ends were cut back, 0 bases at V and 4 bases at J, with 11 bases in the middle. CDR3 in amino acids: CASSLVPGGYEQYF. In nucleotides, the CDR3 is TGCGCCAGCAGCTTGGTGCCTGGAGGGTACGAGCAGTACTTC.

The chain joins TRBV2 to TRBJ1-1; D is undetermined. V was clipped by 6 bases and J by 0 bases, with 14 bases between them. The CDR3 sequence is 15 residues long. The germline CDR1 and CDR2 sequences are SNHLY and FYNNEI. In nucleotides, the CDR3 is TGTGCCAGCAGGGCCCGGACGAGCATGAACACTGAAGCTTTCTTT. Translated: CASRARTSMNTEAFF.

V gene TRBV19 combines with J gene TRBJ1-2; D uncertain. The V end lost 6 bases, the J end lost 2 bases, and 10 bases lay between the germline ends. The CDR3 is made up of 13 amino acids. CDR1 and CDR2 (germline): LNHDA, SQIVND (reference sequence). CDR3 residues: CASSLGPNYGYTF. The CDR3 DNA reads as TGTGCCAGTAGCTTAGGGCCGAACTATGGCTACACCTTC.

The chain carries TRBV4-1 and TRBJ2-2; 9 bases match TRBD2. The V segment lost 5 bases and the J segment 1 base; nucleotides outside the gene matches: 5. Germline CDR1 reads MGHRA; CDR2 reads YSYEKL. The CDR3 totals 16 residues. Written as DNA, the CDR3 is TGCGCCAGCAGCTTTGCTAGCGGGATGAACACCGGGGAGCTGTTTTTT. The encoded protein is CASSFASGMNTGELFF.

The chain employs TRBV4-1 and TRBJ1-1; D remains unclear. Trimming took off 3 bases at V and 5 bases at J, with 16 bases between the two ends. The CDR3 is made up of 15 amino acids. Germline V CDR1 and CDR2: MGHRA, YSYEKL. The CDR3 DNA is TGCGCCAGCAGCCACCCACTCCGGAGAGAGACTGAAGCTTTCTTT. This translates into CASSHPLRRETEAFF.

This sequence joins TRBV7-8 and TRBJ1-2; possible D gene TRBD1, 6 bases. V was trimmed by 2 bases and J by 5 bases, leaving 12 bases between them. Germline V gene lookup returns CDR1 SGHVS and CDR2 FQNEAQ. This CDR3 contains 14 residues. The CDR3 sequence: CASSLSTGLYGYTF. CDR3 DNA sequence: TGTGCCAGCAGCTTAAGTACAGGGCTGTATGGCTACACCTTC.

The chain links TRBV5-4 to TRBJ2-3; TRBD1 aligns across 10 bases. With 4 bases clipped from V and 3 bases from J, the junction kept 5 bases outside the gene matches. The germline V gene has CDR1 SGHNT and CDR2 YYREEE (reference sequence). The CDR3 sequence is 15 residues long. CDR3 nucleotides: TGTGCCAGCAGCACCCCGGGACAGGGGACAGATACGCAGTATTTT. This codes for CASSTPGQGTDTQYF.

The V gene is TRBV2, the J gene TRBJ1-5, with D possibly TRBD1 on 6 matching bases. Looked up from germline, CDR1 is SNHLY and CDR2 is FYNNEI. The CDR3 length is 14 residues. V shed 4 bases and J shed 6 bases, with 13 bases lying between them. CDR3 sequence: CASSVQGGGQPQHF. CDR3 sequence (DNA): TGTGCCAGCAGTGTACAGGGTGGGGGTCAGCCCCAGCATTTT. Together with reference TRBV2 and TRBJ1-5, the CDR3 gives the full variable domain: EPEVTQTPSHQVTQMGQEVILRCVPISNHLYFYWYRQILGQKVEFLVSFYNNEISEKSEIFDDQFSVERPDGSNFTLKIRSTKLEDSAMYFCASSVQGGGQPQHFGDGTRLSIL.

Only one count was recorded for this clone. This chain connects TRBV4-1 to TRBJ2-7; D may be TRBD1 (5 bases). Trimming cost V 0 bases and J 1 base, with 16 bases left between them. This CDR3 has 17 residues. Germline V gene data show CDR1 as MGHRA and CDR2 as YSYEKL. CDR3 sequence reads: CASSQEVWWGESYEQYF. The CDR3 DNA is TGCGCCAGCAGCCAAGAGGTTTGGTGGGGCGAGTCCTACGAGCAGTACTTC.

V usage is TRBV2 and J usage is TRBJ2-1; D gene uncertain. V lost 7 bases to trimming and J lost 2 bases, with 12 bases between them. The CDR3 covers 14 residues. Germline V CDR1 and CDR2: SNHLY, FYNNEI. CDR3 in DNA: TGTGCCAGCATCGGTACCACAGCCTACAATGAGCAGTTCTTC. Translating it yields CASIGTTAYNEQFF.

The chain has TRBV10-3 and TRBJ1-2, with TRBD1 matching over 10 bases. Germline V gene lookup returns CDR1 ENHRY and CDR2 SYGVKD. V lost 6 bases to trimming and J lost 7 bases; unmatched junction nucleotides: 11. CDR3 size: 15 residues. CDR3 sequence reads: CAIRPGQGTLFGYTF. The CDR3 DNA is TGTGCCATCAGACCGGGACAGGGGACACTTTTTGGCTACACCTTC.